One sample yielded the 19 T cell receptor beta chains listed below, sequenced in a study of T cells in Graves' hyperthyroidism and ophthalmopathy. The CDR3 regions of TCR beta were amplified from RNA transcripts. TCR CDR3 regions were first amplified by RT-PCR with HTBI primers. Each CDR3 protein is one row after TCRdb ran MiXCR on the multiplex PCR reads. Among 480,000 or so distinct CDR3 sequences listed, 46% were seen once. Sequencing used peripheral blood or thyroid tissue (not recorded which). The receptors shown here come from an adult woman with Graves' disease, either hyperthyroidism or ophthalmopathy (not recorded which).

The rearrangement links TRBV7-9 to TRBJ2-6, with D unclear. V was clipped by 5 bases and J by 2 bases, with 7 bases between them. Per germline, CDR1 SEHNR and CDR2 FQNEAQ (reference sequence). The CDR3 consists of 14 residues. The CDR3 sequence: CASSTRTGANVLTF. The CDR3 DNA reads TGTGCCAGCAGCACCCGGACTGGGGCCAACGTCCTGACTTTC.

V and J are TRBV10-3 and TRBJ2-7; 13 positions agree with TRBD2. The junction had 6 bases not matched to a gene; V was cut back by 4 bases and J by 6 bases. Germline values: CDR1 ENHRY, CDR2 SYGVKD. There are 15 residues in the CDR3. The CDR3 reads CAISAGLAGVLEQYF. CDR3 sequence (DNA): TGTGCCATCAGTGCCGGACTAGCGGGAGTTCTCGAGCAGTACTTC.

This chain connects TRBV20-1 to TRBJ2-7, with TRBD2 matching 7 bases. CDR3 size: 13 residues. With V trimmed by 5 bases and J by 2 bases, 6 bases remained unmatched. Germline V gene sequence: CDR1 DFQATT, CDR2 SNEGSKA (reference sequence). The CDR3 DNA sequence: TGCAGTGCTCGGAGCGGGACGACCTACGAGCAGTACTTC. This encodes CSARSGTTYEQYF.

This clonotype has ten or more counts. V usage is TRBV2 and J usage is TRBJ2-2; D unclear. CDR1 is SNHLY, CDR2 FYNNEI, per germline. This CDR3 comprises 15 residues. Trimming pared 4 bases from V and 2 bases from J, leaving 11 bases between. The CDR3 loop reads CASSAQTRNTGELFF. Here the CDR3 DNA reads TGTGCCAGCAGTGCTCAGACAAGAAACACCGGGGAGCTGTTTTTT.

The J gene is TRBJ1-5, the V gene TRBV2; possibly TRBD1 for D (5 bases). CDR3 length equals 16 residues. V lost 7 bases to trimming and J lost 6 bases, with 22 bases between them. Germline V gene lookup returns CDR1 SNHLY and CDR2 FYNNEI. The CDR3 DNA reads TGTGCCAGCAATACCTTCACAGGACCCTCAGGTCAGCCCCAGCATTTT. This gives the protein CASNTFTGPSGQPQHF.

The chain uses TRBV2 and TRBJ2-7; possible D gene TRBD1, 6 bases. V was cut by 6 bases and J by 3 bases, with 9 bases left in between. CDR1 is SNHLY, CDR2 FYNNEI, per germline. There are 12 residues in the CDR3. The CDR3 reads CASRGQNYEQYF. Here the CDR3 DNA reads TGTGCCAGCAGAGGACAGAACTACGAGCAGTACTTC.

The chain uses TRBV7-2 and TRBJ1-6; 9 positions match TRBD1. Germline CDR1 reads SGHTA; CDR2 reads FQGNSA. This CDR3 region has 16 residues. The ends lost 0 bases at V and 8 bases at J; junction bases unmatched: 5. The CDR3 loop reads CASSLAGTGSYSPLHF. CDR3 DNA sequence: TGTGCCAGCAGCTTAGCGGGGACAGGGAGCTATTCACCCCTCCACTTT.

Ten or more counts support this clonotype. The chain employs TRBV5-1 and TRBJ2-2; a weak D match, TRBD1 (6 bases). CDR3 length equals 15 residues. Trimming stripped 4 bases from V and 3 bases from J, with 13 bases between. The germline V gene encodes CDR1 SGHRS and CDR2 YFSETQ. The CDR3 region is CASSLQGSDTGELFF. CDR3 bases: TGCGCCAGCAGCCTACAGGGAAGTGACACCGGGGAGCTGTTTTTT.

J is TRBJ2-5 and V is TRBV7-8; 8 bases map to TRBD1. V trimming: 5 bases; J trimming: 6 bases; junction bases outside the gene matches: 11. The germline V gene encodes CDR1 SGHVS and CDR2 FQNEAQ. The CDR3 is 15 amino acids. CDR3 sequence reads: CASSVLQGAGKTQYF. DNA for the CDR3: TGTGCCAGCAGCGTCCTGCAGGGGGCGGGAAAGACCCAGTACTTC.

This clonotype was recorded at least ten times. This sequence joins TRBV11-3 and TRBJ2-7; D not resolved. Germline CDR1 and CDR2: SGHNT and YENEEA. The CDR3 has 14 residues. The V end lost 0 bases, the J end lost 0 bases, and 6 bases lay between the germline ends. CDR3 protein: CASSLEVDSYEQYF. CDR3 nucleotides: TGTGCCAGCAGCTTAGAAGTGGACTCCTACGAGCAGTACTTC.

This clonotype was seen repeatedly, ten times or more. The V gene is TRBV2, the J gene TRBJ2-5, with 7 bases that match TRBD1. V lost 6 bases to trimming and J lost 5 bases; unmatched junction nucleotides: 12. The CDR3 is 15 residues long. Per germline, CDR1 SNHLY and CDR2 FYNNEI. This chain's CDR3 is CASSPKDRSGETQYF. The CDR3 region has the DNA TGTGCCAGCAGCCCTAAGGACAGGTCTGGGGAGACCCAGTACTTC.

This chain joins TRBV9 and TRBJ2-5; D not certain. The germline V gene has CDR1 SGDLS and CDR2 YYNGEE. The CDR3 has 15 residues. Deletions cut 5 bases from V and 0 bases from J, with 14 bases between. The DNA for the CDR3 is TGTGCCAGCAGGGGCCATCGGAGAGACCAAGAGACCCAGTACTTC. This encodes CASRGHRRDQETQYF. The variable domain in full, completed from reference TRBV9 and TRBJ2-5, reads DSGVTQTPKHLITATGQRVTLRCSPRSGDLSVYWYQQSLDQGLQFLIQYYNGEERAKGNILERFSAQQFPDLHSELNLSSLELGDSALYFCASRGHRRDQETQYFGPGTRLLVL.

With regard to this clonotype: This may come from a read error, since a much larger clone is one base off. This chain joins TRBV20-1 and TRBJ1-3; D ambiguous. Trimming pared 5 bases from V and 0 bases from J, leaving 14 bases between. Germline V CDR1 and CDR2: DFQATT, SNEGSKA (reference sequence). The CDR3 consists of 15 residues. The DNA of the CDR3 is TGCAGTGCTGGAGGGCGGACGAGCTCTGGAAACACCATATATTTT. Encoded protein: CSAGGRTSSGNTIYF.

J is TRBJ2-7 and V is TRBV29-1, with 9 bases that match TRBD1. From germline, CDR1 is SQVTM and CDR2 ANQGSEA. The CDR3 runs 13 residues. The junction had 8 bases not matched to a gene; V was cut back by 7 bases and J by 4 bases. CDR3 coding DNA: TGCAGCGCCTCAACAGGGACAGGGTACGAGCAGTACTTC. Amino acid sequence: CSASTGTGYEQYF.

This clonotype showed up just a few times. The chain is built from TRBV10-3 and TRBJ1-1, with 7 bases that match TRBD1. The trim removed 10 bases at V and 11 bases at J, leaving 19 bases unmatched. The CDR3 runs to 14 residues. Germline lookup yields CDR1 ENHRY and CDR2 SYGVKD. The CDR3 sequence: CATHPQGWMGDAFF. The CDR3 nucleotides are TGTGCCACACACCCACAGGGGTGGATGGGGGACGCTTTCTTT.

The chain links TRBV6-5 to TRBJ1-4; 8 bases map to TRBD1. Germline V gene sequence: CDR1 MNHEY, CDR2 SVGAGI. J lost 8 bases, V lost 5 bases, and 10 bases had no gene match. CDR3 length: 15 amino acids. CDR3 residues: CASSHTTGELEKLFF. Written as DNA, the CDR3 is TGTGCCAGCAGTCACACGACAGGGGAGTTAGAAAAACTGTTTTTT.

The chain joins TRBV7-2 to TRBJ2-3, with D perhaps TRBD1 or TRBD2 (5 bases each). This CDR3 is built from 17 residues. Germline CDR1 is SGHTA and CDR2 is FQGNSA. V dropped 3 bases and J dropped 6 bases, with 22 bases sitting between them. The DNA for the CDR3 is TGTGCCAGCAGCTTGGGGACGGGCGGTCTTGTGTTGGATACGCAGTATTTT. Amino acid sequence: CASSLGTGGLVLDTQYF.

CDR3 residues: CAISSRRGETQYF. The CDR3 coding sequence is TGTGCCATCAGTTCCCGTAGGGGAGAGACCCAGTACTTC. The chain links TRBV10-3 to TRBJ2-5, with TRBD1 as a possible D gene (5 bases). The CDR3 is made up of 13 amino acids. Per germline, CDR1 ENHRY and CDR2 SYGVKD. The V gene lost 5 bases and the J gene lost 4 bases, with 11 bases spanning the gap.

This clonotype was counted many times. This chain uses TRBV10-3 with TRBJ1-2; no firm D call. Looked up from germline, CDR1 is ENHRY and CDR2 is SYGVKD. The CDR3 consists of 14 residues. V gave up 2 bases and J gave up 4 bases, with 11 bases separating them. DNA of the CDR3: TGTGCCATCAGTGAGGGTAGTTTCCTCTATGGCTACACCTTC. Encoded protein: CAISEGSFLYGYTF.